This T cell receptor (beta chain) was documented in a study of blood T cell repertoires in COVID-19. Here immunoSEQ multiplex PCR was the method, and the copy in TCRdb shows in-frame clones only, minus some. Among roughly 100,000 clones, roughly nine tenths were seen once, and the ten largest hold 2% to 2.5%. The CDR3 totals 13 residues. With 0 bases removed from V and 4 bases from J, the gap between germline ends came to 4 bases. Germline V CDR1 and CDR2: LGHDT, YNNKEL (reference sequence). Specimen: peripheral blood. The chain joins TRBV3-1 (or the pseudogene TRBV3-2) to TRBJ1-5; D not resolved. The TCR sequence derives from a man aged 45-65 years with active COVID-19. The CDR3 sequence: CASSQDRNQPQHF. Written as DNA, the CDR3 is TGTGCCAGCAGCCAAGACAGGAATCAGCCCCAGCATTTT.